Sequencing of this T cell receptor (beta chain) was carried out in a study of beta chain features in type 1 diabetes (dated by TCRdb to 2017 to 2018). Study-wide context: Mean age, gender distribution, total cell number and subset yield were not different between patients and healthy donors. Regulatory and stem cell-like memory subsets were obtained from only 8 patients and roughly 8 healthy donors, while naive and central memory subsets were obtained from all 30 or so donors. A total of 100 million to 110 million sorted cells were examined across all samples, and a strong correlation was observed between cell number per subset and RNA yield. In the study, TCRB repertoires of sorted circulating CD4+ T cell subsets from recently diagnosed type 1 diabetes patients were compared with those of matched healthy donors. Results and caveats for the whole study, not just this receptor: In all four CD4+ subsets, TCRB CDR3 length was moderately but significantly shorter in type 1 diabetes patients. Sequencing cDNA rather than genomic DNA could over-represent highly expressing activated cells, although activation and CD3 levels did not differ between groups. Because small numbers of individuals were included in the HLA sub-analyses, any influence of HLA type on TCRB rearrangement was left unresolved. The naive, central memory and regulatory TCRB repertoires appeared to resemble one another more closely among patients than among healthy donors. PCR may preferentially amplify shorter templates, but because patient and control samples were amplified and corrected together, any resulting skew would affect both groups equally. Patients with type 1 diabetes made fewer insertions and deleted more nucleotides at VDJ recombination sites, implying thymic rearrangement abnormalities.

The entire amount of isolated RNA was reverse transcribed using the High Capacity cDNA Reverse Transcription Kit, so the sequenced TCRB transcripts were expressed ones. Deep immunoSEQ sequencing was performed on naive, central memory and regulatory T cell samples, with an average of about 4 million total reads per sample. Sorted cells were lysed in RLT buffer and RNA was extracted with DNase-treated RNeasy Micro or Mini kits, depending on cell number. To prevent cross-contamination, each cell subset was processed individually, whereas patient and healthy donor samples were processed jointly. The immunoSEQ multiplex PCR was used to amplify TCRB sequences from cDNA, generating 87-bp fragments that spanned the CDR3 region. The amplicons were sequenced using the Illumina HiSeq platform. On the study's bioinformatics: Synthetic template baselines were used to correct PCR bias computationally, reads within Hamming distance 2 were collapsed, and singletons that could not be merged were discarded. Reads were aligned against IMGT to assign V, D and J genes, CDR3 length and insertions or deletions at six rearrangement sites. Within each subset, clonotype counts were normalized to sorted cell number, after which true diversity and Gini coefficients were computed with the tcR R package. Repertoire sharing was quantified using the overlap coefficient calculated on TCRB nucleotide sequences. Out-of-frame TCRB sequences from naive cells were analyzed as a proxy for the pre-selection repertoire. Drawn from immuneACCESS, this table holds only the in-frame rearrangements with V and J called that TCRdb kept. Clones are partly lost; checked studies trace under half to an unresolved V gene and leave the rest unexplained. That table gives V, J and clone size, and the DNA gave D and trimming. The sample includes roughly 290,000 clones, with about 15% observed a single time. Less than 0.02% of the sample belongs to the ten largest clones.

CDR1 and CDR2 (SQVTM, ANQGSEA) derive from the germline V gene. The CDR3, from cysteine to phenylalanine, totals 16 residues. The entry retains the CDR3 DNA only, 48 bases that are in frame from base 1. V is cut back by 5 bases and J by 9 bases, with 12 bases in the junction unmatched. Comment on this clone: This clone's antigen is unknown. Per-base qualities were not stored, and no clone one base away is much larger.

Each donor gave one peripheral blood draw, roughly 120 mL on average, collected into heparinised tubes. A BD FACSAria II and a panel including CD45RO, CCR7, CD25, CD127, CD95 and CD27 were used to sort naive, central memory, regulatory and stem cell-like memory CD4+ T cells. A purity above 95% was achieved for all sorted populations. PBMCs were isolated right away by Lymphoprep density gradient centrifugation and were stained directly, without culture. So that batch effects would be minimized, each experiment stained and sorted samples in pairs, pairing one healthy donor with one patient. This clonotype was obtained from a man between 18 and 35 years old with type 1 diabetes. The chain links TRBV29-1 with TRBJ2-1; 14 nucleotides in the junction match TRBD2. Sequenced sample: naive CD4+ T cells from blood. In the paper's terms, the cell subset or site label means: true naive CD4+ T cells. The sequenced DNA: TGCAGCGTTATACCAAAGGGACTAGCGGGAGCATTTGAGCAGTTCTTC. It specifies CSVIPKGLAGAFEQFF.